Shown below are 6 T cell receptor beta chains from a single sample sequenced in a study of blood T cell repertoires in COVID-19. The data were produced by immunoSEQ multiplex PCR, yet TCRdb's version contains in-frame clones alone and is incomplete. The sample has 75,000 or so clones, approximately 78% seen once; the top ten hold just over 35%. The sample taken for sequencing was peripheral blood. The receptors stem from a woman aged 70-85 years with acute or convalescent COVID-19.

The rearrangement uses TRBV20-1 and TRBJ2-7; D uncertain. Trimming stripped 3 bases from V and 1 base from J, with 4 bases between. The CDR3 spans 11 residues. Germline V gives CDR1 DFQATT, CDR2 SNEGSKA (reference sequence). The CDR3 nucleotides read TGCAGTGCTAGCAATTCCTACGAGCAGTACTTC. Translating it yields CSASNSYEQYF.

A few counts support this clone. The genes are TRBV19 and TRBJ1-4, with 7 bases lining up with TRBD1. CDR3 length: 12 residues. Unmatched junction bases numbered 2, after V lost 6 bases and J lost 7 bases. Germline values: CDR1 LNHDA, CDR2 SQIVND (reference sequence). This CDR3 reads CASSDRVEKLFF. The CDR3 nucleotides read TGTGCCAGTAGCGACAGGGTTGAAAAACTGTTTTTT.

The rearrangement uses TRBV5-6 and TRBJ1-6; D not resolved. There are 16 residues in the CDR3. V dropped 1 base and J dropped 0 bases, with 8 bases sitting between them. Germline V gene data show CDR1 as SGHDT and CDR2 as YYEEEE. The CDR3 sequence: CASSLFHSSYNSPLHF. CDR3 DNA: TGTGCCAGCAGCTTGTTCCATAGCTCCTATAATTCACCCCTCCACTTT.

CDR3 protein: CASSLRVPESSYNEQFF. The CDR3 nucleotides read TGTGCCAGCAGCTTACGGGTGCCGGAGAGCTCCTACAATGAGCAGTTCTTC. The gene calls are TRBV7-9 and TRBJ2-1; D uncertain. V was trimmed by 2 bases and J by 0 bases, leaving 14 bases between them. Per the germline V gene, CDR1 is SEHNR and CDR2 is FQNEAQ (reference sequence). CDR3 length: 17 amino acids.

The chain recombines TRBV5-1 with TRBJ1-4; no clear D. Germline V gene lookup returns CDR1 SGHRS and CDR2 YFSETQ. V shed 4 bases and J shed 12 bases, with 19 bases lying between them. This CDR3 is built from 14 residues. CDR3 residues: CASSPLGSSGELFF. In DNA, the CDR3 is TGCGCCAGCAGCCCATTGGGGTCAAGCGGGGAACTGTTTTTT.

V gene TRBV15 combines with J gene TRBJ2-3; 9 nucleotides line up with TRBD2. Trimming cost V 1 base and J 2 bases; bases outside gene matches: 4. CDR1 is LNHNV and CDR2 is YYDKDF in the germline V gene (reference sequence). The CDR3 sequence is 16 residues long. The CDR3 sequence is CATSRGSSGITDTQYF. The CDR3, as DNA: TGTGCCACCAGCAGAGGGTCTAGCGGGATCACAGATACGCAGTATTTT.